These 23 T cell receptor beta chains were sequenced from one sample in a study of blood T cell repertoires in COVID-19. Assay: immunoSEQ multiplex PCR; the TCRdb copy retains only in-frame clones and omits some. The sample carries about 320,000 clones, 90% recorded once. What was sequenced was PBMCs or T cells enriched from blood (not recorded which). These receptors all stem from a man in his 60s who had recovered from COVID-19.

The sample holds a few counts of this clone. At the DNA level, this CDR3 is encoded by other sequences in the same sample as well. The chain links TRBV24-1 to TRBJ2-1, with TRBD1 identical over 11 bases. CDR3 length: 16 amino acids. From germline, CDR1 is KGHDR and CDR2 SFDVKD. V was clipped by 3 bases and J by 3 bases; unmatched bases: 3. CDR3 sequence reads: CATSDPGQGGYNEQFF. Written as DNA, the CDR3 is TGTGCCACCAGTGATCCGGGACAGGGGGGCTACAATGAGCAGTTCTTC.

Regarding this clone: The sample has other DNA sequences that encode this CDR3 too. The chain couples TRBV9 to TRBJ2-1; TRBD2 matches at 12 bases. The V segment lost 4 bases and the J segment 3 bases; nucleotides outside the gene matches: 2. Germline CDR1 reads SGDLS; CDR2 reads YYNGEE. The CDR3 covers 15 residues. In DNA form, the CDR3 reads TGTGCCAGCAGCAAGACTAGCGGGAGCTACAATGAGCAGTTCTTC. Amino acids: CASSKTSGSYNEQFF.

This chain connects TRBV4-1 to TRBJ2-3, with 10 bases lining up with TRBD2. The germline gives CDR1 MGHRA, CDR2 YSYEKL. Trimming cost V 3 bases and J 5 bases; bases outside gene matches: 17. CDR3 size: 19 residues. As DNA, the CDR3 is TGCGCCAGCAGCCACAGACCTAGCGGGAGCACATCCTTCCAAGATACGCAGTATTTT. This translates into CASSHRPSGSTSFQDTQYF.

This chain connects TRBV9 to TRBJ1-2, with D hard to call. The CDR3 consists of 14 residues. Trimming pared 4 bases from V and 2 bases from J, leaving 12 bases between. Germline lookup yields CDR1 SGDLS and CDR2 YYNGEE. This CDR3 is CASSPSSKNYGYTF. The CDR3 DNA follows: TGTGCCAGCAGCCCGTCCAGTAAGAACTATGGCTACACCTTC.

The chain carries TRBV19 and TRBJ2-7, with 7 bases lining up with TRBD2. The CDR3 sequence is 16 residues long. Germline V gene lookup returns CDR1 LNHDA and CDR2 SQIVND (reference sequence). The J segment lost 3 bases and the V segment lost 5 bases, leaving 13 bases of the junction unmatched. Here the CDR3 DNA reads TGTGCCAGTAGTTCCAGTCCGGGACTACCCTTCTACGAGCAGTACTTC. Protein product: CASSSSPGLPFYEQYF. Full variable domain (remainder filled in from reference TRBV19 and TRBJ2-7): DGGITQSPKYLFRKEGQNVTLSCEQNLNHDAMYWYRQDPGQGLRLIYYSQIVNDFQKGDIAEGYSVSREKKESFPLTVTSAQKNPTAFYLCASSSSPGLPFYEQYFGPGTRLTVT.

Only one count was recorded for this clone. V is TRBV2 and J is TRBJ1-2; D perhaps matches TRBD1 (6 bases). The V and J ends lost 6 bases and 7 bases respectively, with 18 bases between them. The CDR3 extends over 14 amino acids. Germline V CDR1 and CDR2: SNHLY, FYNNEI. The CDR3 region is CASRGVRGMGGYTF. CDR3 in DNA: TGTGCCAGCAGAGGGGTGAGGGGGATGGGTGGCTACACCTTC.

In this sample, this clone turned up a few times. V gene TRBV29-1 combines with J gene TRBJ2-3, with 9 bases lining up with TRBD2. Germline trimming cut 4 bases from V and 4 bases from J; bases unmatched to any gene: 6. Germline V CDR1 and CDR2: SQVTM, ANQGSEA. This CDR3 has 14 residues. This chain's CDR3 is CSVAHSGGPDTQYF. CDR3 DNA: TGCAGCGTTGCCCATAGCGGGGGCCCAGATACGCAGTATTTT.

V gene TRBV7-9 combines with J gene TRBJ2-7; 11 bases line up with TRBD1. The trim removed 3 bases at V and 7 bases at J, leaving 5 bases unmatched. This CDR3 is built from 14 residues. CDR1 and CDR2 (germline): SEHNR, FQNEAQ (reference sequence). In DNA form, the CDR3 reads TGTGCCAGCAGCTTTAGGGACAGGGGGGGTGAGCAGTACTTC. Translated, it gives CASSFRDRGGEQYF.

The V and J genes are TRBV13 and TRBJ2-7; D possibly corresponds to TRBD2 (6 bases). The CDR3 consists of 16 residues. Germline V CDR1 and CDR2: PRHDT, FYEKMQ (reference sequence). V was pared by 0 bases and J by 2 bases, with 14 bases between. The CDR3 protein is CASSLGLRELPYEQYF. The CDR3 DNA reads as TGTGCCAGCAGCTTAGGCCTCCGGGAGTTACCCTACGAGCAGTACTTC.

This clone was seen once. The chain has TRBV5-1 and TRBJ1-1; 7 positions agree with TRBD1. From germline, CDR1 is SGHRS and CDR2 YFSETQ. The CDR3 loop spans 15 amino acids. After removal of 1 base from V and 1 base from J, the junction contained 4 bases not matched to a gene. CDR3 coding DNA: TGCGCCAGCAGCTTGTCCGGGACAGAGAACACTGAAGCTTTCTTT. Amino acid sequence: CASSLSGTENTEAFF.

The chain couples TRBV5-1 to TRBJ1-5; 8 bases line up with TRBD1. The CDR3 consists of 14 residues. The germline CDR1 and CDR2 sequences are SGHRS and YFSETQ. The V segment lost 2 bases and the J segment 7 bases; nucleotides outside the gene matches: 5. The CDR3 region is CASSLDRGGQPQHF. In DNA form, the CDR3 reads TGCGCCAGCAGCTTAGACAGGGGAGGCCAGCCCCAGCATTTT.

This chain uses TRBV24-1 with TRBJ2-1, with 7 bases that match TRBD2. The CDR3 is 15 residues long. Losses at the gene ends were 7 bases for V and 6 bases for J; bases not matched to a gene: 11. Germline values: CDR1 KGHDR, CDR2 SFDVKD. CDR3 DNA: TGTGCCACCAGCGCGGGGGTGAGAGCTGTCAATGAGCAGTTCTTC. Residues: CATSAGVRAVNEQFF.

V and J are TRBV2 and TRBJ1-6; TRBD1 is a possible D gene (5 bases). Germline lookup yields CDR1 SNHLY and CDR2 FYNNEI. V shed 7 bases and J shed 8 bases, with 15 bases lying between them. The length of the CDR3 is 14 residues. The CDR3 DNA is TGTGCCAGCAATCGGGGGACTCAGGATTCACCCCTCCACTTT. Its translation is CASNRGTQDSPLHF. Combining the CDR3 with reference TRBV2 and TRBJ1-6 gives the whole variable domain EPEVTQTPSHQVTQMGQEVILRCVPISNHLYFYWYRQILGQKVEFLVSFYNNEISEKSEIFDDQFSVERPDGSNFTLKIRSTKLEDSAMYFCASNRGTQDSPLHFGNGTRLTVT.

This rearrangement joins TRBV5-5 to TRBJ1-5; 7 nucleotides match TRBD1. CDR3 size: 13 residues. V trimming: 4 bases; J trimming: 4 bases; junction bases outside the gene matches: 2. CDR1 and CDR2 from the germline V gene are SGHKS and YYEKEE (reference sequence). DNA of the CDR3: TGTGCCAGCAGCATACAGGGGAATCAGCCCCAGCATTTT. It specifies CASSIQGNQPQHF.

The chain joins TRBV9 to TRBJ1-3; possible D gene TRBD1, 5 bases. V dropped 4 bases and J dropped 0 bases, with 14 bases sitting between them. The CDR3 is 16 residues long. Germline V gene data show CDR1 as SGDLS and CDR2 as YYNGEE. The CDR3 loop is CASSPQQAPSGNTIYF. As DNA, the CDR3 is TGTGCCAGCAGCCCTCAACAGGCGCCCTCTGGAAACACCATATATTTT.

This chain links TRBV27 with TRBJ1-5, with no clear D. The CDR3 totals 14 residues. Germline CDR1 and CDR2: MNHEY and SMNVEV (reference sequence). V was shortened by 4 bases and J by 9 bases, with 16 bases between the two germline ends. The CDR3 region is CASSSPLSSSPQHF. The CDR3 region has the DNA TGTGCCAGCAGTTCTCCCTTAAGCTCCTCGCCCCAGCATTTT.

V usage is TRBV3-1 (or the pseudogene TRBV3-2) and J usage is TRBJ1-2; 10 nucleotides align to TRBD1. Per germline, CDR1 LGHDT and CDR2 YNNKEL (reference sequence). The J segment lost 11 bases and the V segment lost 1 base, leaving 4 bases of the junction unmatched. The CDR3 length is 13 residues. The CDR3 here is CASSQGTGGLYTF. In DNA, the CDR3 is TGTGCCAGCAGCCAAGGGACAGGGGGTCTTTACACCTTC.

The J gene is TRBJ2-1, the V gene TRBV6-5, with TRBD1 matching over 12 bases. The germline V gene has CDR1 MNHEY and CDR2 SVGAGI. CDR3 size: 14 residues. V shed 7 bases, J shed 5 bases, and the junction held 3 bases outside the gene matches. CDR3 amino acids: CASNRDRGHNEQFF. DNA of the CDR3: TGTGCCAGCAATCGGGACAGGGGGCACAATGAGCAGTTCTTC.

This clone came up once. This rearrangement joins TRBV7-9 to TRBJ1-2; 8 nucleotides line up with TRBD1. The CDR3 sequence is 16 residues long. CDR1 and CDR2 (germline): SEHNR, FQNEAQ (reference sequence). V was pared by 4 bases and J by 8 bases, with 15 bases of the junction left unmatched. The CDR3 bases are TGTGCCAGCAGCTCCCGGACGGACAGGGCTCGCCGGGGCTACACCTTC. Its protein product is CASSSRTDRARRGYTF.

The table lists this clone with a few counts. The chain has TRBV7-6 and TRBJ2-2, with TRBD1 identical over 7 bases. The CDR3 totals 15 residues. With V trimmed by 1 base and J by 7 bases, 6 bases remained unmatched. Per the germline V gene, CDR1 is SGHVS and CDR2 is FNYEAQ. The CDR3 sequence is CASSLVRQGHGELFF. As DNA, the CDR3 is TGTGCCAGCAGCTTAGTACGACAGGGCCACGGGGAGCTGTTTTTT.

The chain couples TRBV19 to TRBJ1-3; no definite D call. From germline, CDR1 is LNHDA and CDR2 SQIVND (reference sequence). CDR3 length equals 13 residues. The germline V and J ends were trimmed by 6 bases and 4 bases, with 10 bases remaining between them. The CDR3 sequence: CASRLRAGNTIYF. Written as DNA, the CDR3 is TGTGCCAGTAGATTGAGGGCCGGAAACACCATATATTTT.

The DNA for the CDR3 is TGCGCCAGCAGGTGGGTAGCGGGCCCCAGGGTGTATGAGCAGTTCTTC. Its translation: CASRWVAGPRVYEQFF. This rearrangement joins TRBV10-1 to TRBJ2-1, with TRBD2 identical over 7 bases. The CDR3 is 16 amino acids. V shed 6 bases, J shed 8 bases, and the junction held 16 bases outside the gene matches. Per germline, CDR1 WNHNN and CDR2 SYGVQD (reference sequence).

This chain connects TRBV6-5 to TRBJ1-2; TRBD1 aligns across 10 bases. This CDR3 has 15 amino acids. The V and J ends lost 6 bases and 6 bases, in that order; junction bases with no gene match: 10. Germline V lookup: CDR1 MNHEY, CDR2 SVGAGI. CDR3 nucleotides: TGTGCCAGCAGCCGAACAGGAGGGACAGGGGATGGCTACACCTTC. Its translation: CASSRTGGTGDGYTF.